This T cell receptor (beta chain) stems from a study of blood T cell repertoires in COVID-19. As for the study in general: The study drew acute and convalescent COVID-19 samples from the United States, Italy and Spain.

V dropped 1 base and J dropped 7; count of bases not matched to a gene: 5. CDR3 length: 15 amino acids. In germline, CDR1 is MGHRA, CDR2 YSYEKL. Concerning this clone itself: The same CDR3 arises from other DNA sequences in this sample as well.

Each participant's cohort was designated according to participant-reported clinical history. As originally analysed: How many nucleated cells were present was estimated from reference gene primer amplification. Generated by immunoSEQ multiplex PCR, the TCRdb table keeps only in-frame clones and is missing some. From that table come the V and J calls and clone size; the DNA was used to work out D and trimming. The sample yields around 400,000 clones, about 90% seen once. The chain carries TRBV4-1 and TRBJ1-2; the match to TRBD1 covers 11 bases. The sequence was obtained from a woman aged 30 to 39 who had recovered from COVID-19. Sequenced sample: PBMCs or T cells enriched from blood (not recorded which). The CDR3 DNA is TGCGCCAGCAGCCAAGCAGGACAGGGGGCGAGTGGCTACACCTTC. Its translation: CASSQAGQGASGYTF.